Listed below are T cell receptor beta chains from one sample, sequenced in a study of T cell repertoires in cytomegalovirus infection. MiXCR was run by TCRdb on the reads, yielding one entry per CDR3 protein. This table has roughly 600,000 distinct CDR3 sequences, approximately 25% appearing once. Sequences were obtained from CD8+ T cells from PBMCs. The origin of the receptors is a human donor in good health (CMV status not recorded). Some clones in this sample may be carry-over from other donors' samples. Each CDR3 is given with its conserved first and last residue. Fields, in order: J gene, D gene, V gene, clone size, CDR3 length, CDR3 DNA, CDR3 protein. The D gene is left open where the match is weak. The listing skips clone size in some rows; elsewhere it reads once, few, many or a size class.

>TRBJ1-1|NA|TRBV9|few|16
TGTGCCAGCAGCCCTCCACTCGCTTGGGGGAACACTGAAGCTTTCTTT
CASSPPLAWGNTEAFF
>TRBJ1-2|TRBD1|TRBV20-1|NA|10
TGCAGTGCCAGTGGACAGGGCAGGACCTTC
CSASGQGRTF
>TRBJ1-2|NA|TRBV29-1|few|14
TGCAGCGTTGAAGAATCCCGCCGTAACTATGGCTACACCTTC
CSVEESRRNYGYTF
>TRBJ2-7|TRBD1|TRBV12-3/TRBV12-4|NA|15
TGTGCCAGCAGTTCCCTCTTGACAGGGAACTACGAGCAGTACTTC
CASSSLLTGNYEQYF
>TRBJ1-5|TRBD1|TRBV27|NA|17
TGTGCCAGCGCCGACCGGGACAGTCCGTGGGGCAATCAGCCCCGGCATTTT
CASADRDSPWGNQPRHF
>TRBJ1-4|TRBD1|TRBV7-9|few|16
TGTGCCAGCAGCTCTAAGGACAGGGGAACTAATGAAAAACTGTTTTTT
CASSSKDRGTNEKLFF
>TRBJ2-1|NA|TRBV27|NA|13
TGTGCCAGCACCCCGGACTATAACAATGAGCAGTTCTTC
CASTPDYNNEQFF
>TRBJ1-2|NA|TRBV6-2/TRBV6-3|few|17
TGTGCCAGCAGTTACACCTTCGGGACTACCAGCAGCTATGGCTACACCTTC
CASSYTFGTTSSYGYTF
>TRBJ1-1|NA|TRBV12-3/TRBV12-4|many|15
TGTGCCAGCAGACCCAAAACAGGGATGAACACTGAAGCTTTCTTT
CASRPKTGMNTEAFF
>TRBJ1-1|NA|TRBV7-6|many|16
TGTGCCAGCAGCTTAGAGGCAGGAGGGGAGAACACTGAAGCTTTCTTT
CASSLEAGGENTEAFF
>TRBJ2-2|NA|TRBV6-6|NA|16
TGTGCCAGCAGTTACGCAGGGGCGCAGAACACCGGGGAGCTGTTTTTT
CASSYAGAQNTGELFF
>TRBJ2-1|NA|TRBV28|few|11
TGTGCCAGCAGTGTGATCAATGAGCAGTTCTTC
CASSVINEQFF
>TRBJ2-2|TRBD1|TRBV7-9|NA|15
TGTGCCAGCAGCAACGACAGGGCGGACACCGGGGAGCTGTTTTTT
CASSNDRADTGELFF
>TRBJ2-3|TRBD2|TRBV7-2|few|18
TGTGCCAGCAGCCGCGGACTAGCGGGGGGGCCTAGCACAGATACGCAGTATTTT
CASSRGLAGGPSTDTQYF
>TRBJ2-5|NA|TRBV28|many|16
TGTGCCAGCAGCCCACCGGGGGATAATGAACAAGAGACCCAGTACTTC
CASSPPGDNEQETQYF
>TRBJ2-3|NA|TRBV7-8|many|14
TGTGCCAGCAGCTTACAATCGGGGGCAGATACGCAGTATTTT
CASSLQSGADTQYF
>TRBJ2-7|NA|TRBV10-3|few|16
TGTGCCATCACCCGGGAGCCTCGGGACGGTTCCTACGAGCAGTACTTC
CAITREPRDGSYEQYF
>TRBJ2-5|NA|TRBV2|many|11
TGTGCCACCAAGGGGGGAGAGACCCAGTACTTC
CATKGGETQYF
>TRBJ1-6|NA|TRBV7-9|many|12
TGTGCCAGCAGCTTGGCGAACTCACCCCTCCACTTT
CASSLANSPLHF
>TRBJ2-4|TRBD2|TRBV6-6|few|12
TGTGCCAGCAGTTACGGGAGGGACATTCAGTACTTC
CASSYGRDIQYF
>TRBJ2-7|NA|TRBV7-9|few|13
TGTGCCAGCAGCTTAACAGTGACCTACGAGCAGTACTTC
CASSLTVTYEQYF
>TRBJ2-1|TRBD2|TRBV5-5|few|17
TGTGCCAGCAGCTTCGAGCGGGGGGGCCCCAAGCACAATGAGCAGTTCTTC
CASSFERGGPKHNEQFF
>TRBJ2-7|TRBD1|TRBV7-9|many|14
TGTGCCAGCAGCCCTGACAGGGTTGGCTACGAGCAGTACTTC
CASSPDRVGYEQYF
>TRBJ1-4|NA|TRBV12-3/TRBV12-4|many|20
TGTGCCAGCAGTTTATCTTACCCTGAACATCGGGCCTACTCCCATGAAAAACTGTTTTTT
CASSLSYPEHRAYSHEKLFF
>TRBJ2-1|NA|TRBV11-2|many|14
TGTGCCAGCACCGGACAACCCTCCTACAATGAGCAGTTCTTC
CASTGQPSYNEQFF
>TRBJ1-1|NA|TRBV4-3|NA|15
TGCGCCAGCAGCCAAGACCCGGGAGCGAACACTGAAGCTTTCTTT
CASSQDPGANTEAFF
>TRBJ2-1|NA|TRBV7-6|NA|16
TGTGCCAGCAGCTTCTGGGGAGCAGCATCCTACAATGAGCAGTTCTTC
CASSFWGAASYNEQFF
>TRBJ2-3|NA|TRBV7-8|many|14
TGTGCCAGCAGCTTAGTGCGGAGCGCAGATACGCAGTATTTT
CASSLVRSADTQYF
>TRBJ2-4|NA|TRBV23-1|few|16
TGCGCCAGCAGTCACCTGGACAAGCCCATAGAAAACATTCAGTACTTC
CASSHLDKPIENIQYF
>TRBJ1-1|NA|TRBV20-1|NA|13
TGCAGTGCTGCACTGAAAGGGAACACTGAAGCTTTCTTT
CSAALKGNTEAFF
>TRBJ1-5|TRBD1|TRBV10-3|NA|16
TGTGCCATCAGTGAGTCTGGGACAGATAGCAATCAGCCCCAGCGTTTT
CAISESGTDSNQPQRF
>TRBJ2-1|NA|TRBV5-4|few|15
TGTGCCAGCAGCTCCCCAGGGGGGGACGGCAATGAGCAGTTCTTC
CASSSPGGDGNEQFF
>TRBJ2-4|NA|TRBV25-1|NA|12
TGTGCCAACAGCACGGACCGAAACATTCAGTACTTC
CANSTDRNIQYF
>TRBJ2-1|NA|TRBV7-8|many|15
TGTGCCAGCAGCTTAGTTGGGGGGCCATTCAATGAGCAGTTCTTC
CASSLVGGPFNEQFF
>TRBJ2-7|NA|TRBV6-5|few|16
TGTGCCAGCAGTTACTCGATCGGTGGTCTTTCCTACGAGCAGTACTTC
CASSYSIGGLSYEQYF
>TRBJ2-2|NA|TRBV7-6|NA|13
TGTGCCAGCAGCTTACTTCGGGGGGGGGAGCTGTTTTTT
CASSLLRGGELFF
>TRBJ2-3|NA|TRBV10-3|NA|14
TGTGCCATCAGCAGGACTGGATCCACAGATACGCAGTATTTT
CAISRTGSTDTQYF
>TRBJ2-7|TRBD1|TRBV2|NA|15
TGTGCCAGCAGTGACCCGGGACAGGGGTCGGACGAGCAGTACTTC
CASSDPGQGSDEQYF
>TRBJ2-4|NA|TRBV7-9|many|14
TGTGCCAGCAGCTTCCCAGGGCGCGGAAACATTCAGTACTTC
CASSFPGRGNIQYF
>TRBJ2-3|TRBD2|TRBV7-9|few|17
TGTGCCAGCAGCTCCGAGGGATTGAGCGGGGGAACAGATACGCAGTATTTT
CASSSEGLSGGTDTQYF
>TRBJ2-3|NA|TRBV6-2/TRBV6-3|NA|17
TGTGCCAGCAGTTATCGCCAAGGAGTAATTGTCGCAGATACGCAGTATTTT
CASSYRQGVIVADTQYF
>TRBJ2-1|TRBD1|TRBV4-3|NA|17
TGCGCCAGCAGCCAAAGGCCACAGGGGGCGCGGGACAATGAGCAGTTCTTC
CASSQRPQGARDNEQFF
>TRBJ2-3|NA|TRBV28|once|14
TGTGCCAGCCAGGAGATGGTTAGCACAGATACGCAGTATTTT
CASQEMVSTDTQYF
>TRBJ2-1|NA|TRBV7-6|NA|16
TGTGCCAGCAGCTTAGCCGCCGGGACAACCTACAATGAGCAGTTCTTC
CASSLAAGTTYNEQFF
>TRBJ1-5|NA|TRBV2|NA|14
TGTGCCAGCAGCGGGGACACATTCAATCAGCCCCAGCATTTT
CASSGDTFNQPQHF
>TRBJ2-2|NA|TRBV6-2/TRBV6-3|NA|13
TGTGCCAGCAGTGATGGGGCGACCGGGGAGCTGTTTTTT
CASSDGATGELFF
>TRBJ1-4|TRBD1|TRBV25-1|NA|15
TGTGCCAGCAGTGAAAGTGGACAGGGTGATGAAAAACTGTTTTTT
CASSESGQGDEKLFF
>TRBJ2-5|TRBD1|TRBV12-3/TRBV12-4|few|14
TGTGCCAGCACCAGAGAACAGGGGTTGGAGACCCAGTACTTC
CASTREQGLETQYF
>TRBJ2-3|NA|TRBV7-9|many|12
TGTGCCAGCAGTCGCGACCCCGCTACGCAGTATTTT
CASSRDPATQYF
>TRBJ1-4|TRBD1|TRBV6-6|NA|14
TGTGCCAGCACCACCGGGACAGTTGATGAAAAACTGTTTTTT
CASTTGTVDEKLFF
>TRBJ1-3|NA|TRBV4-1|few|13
TGCGCCAGCAGGGCTACCTCTGGAAACACCATATATTTT
CASRATSGNTIYF
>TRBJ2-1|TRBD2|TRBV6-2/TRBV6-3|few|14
TGTGCCAGCTCGGAGCGGGGGACCTACAATGAGCAGTTCTTC
CASSERGTYNEQFF
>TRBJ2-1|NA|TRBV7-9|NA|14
TGTGCCAGCAGCTCCACCCCAGGCGGCAATGAGCAGTTCTTC
CASSSTPGGNEQFF
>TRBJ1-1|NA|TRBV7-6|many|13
TGTGCCAGCAGCCAAAACAGGGCTAATGAAGCTTTCTTT
CASSQNRANEAFF
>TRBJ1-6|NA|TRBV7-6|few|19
TGTGCCAGCAGCTCCGCAGAGATTACCCGAAGCTCCTATAATTCACCCCTCCACTTT
CASSSAEITRSSYNSPLHF